This is a list of T cell receptor beta chains from one sample in a study of blood T cell repertoires in COVID-19. The assay was immunoSEQ multiplex PCR, and TCRdb's table has in-frame clones only and misses some. Here the sample spans roughly 200,000 clones, about 93% being singletons. Sequenced input: peripheral blood. These receptor sequences come from a man between 25 and 39 years old with COVID-19, enrolled during active disease. Both conserved end residues are part of each CDR3.

CDR3aa: CASSLGGNSNEQYF
j_gene: TRBJ2-7
len: 14
v_gene: TRBV5-1

CDR3aa: CASSPDRAGNEKLFF
j_gene: TRBJ1-4
len: 15
v_gene: TRBV13

CDR3aa: CASSVDGGKTEAFF
j_gene: TRBJ1-1
len: 14
v_gene: TRBV6-5

CDR3aa: CASSQDDRLVGNIQYF
j_gene: TRBJ2-4
len: 16
v_gene: TRBV4-1

CDR3aa: CASSRTGGTFYEQYF
j_gene: TRBJ2-7
len: 15
v_gene: TRBV5-6

CDR3aa: CASNEFTGNTIYF
j_gene: TRBJ1-3
len: 13
v_gene: TRBV12-3/TRBV12-4

CDR3aa: CATSGGTGDGYTF
j_gene: TRBJ1-2
len: 13
v_gene: TRBV24-1

CDR3aa: CASSLYGRTGSINQPQHF
j_gene: TRBJ1-5
len: 18
v_gene: TRBV7-9

CDR3aa: CATSDGTSGTGGAETQYF
j_gene: TRBJ2-5
len: 18
v_gene: TRBV24-1

CDR3aa: CASKRGQLNTGELFF
j_gene: TRBJ2-2
len: 15
v_gene: TRBV11-1

CDR3aa: CASSLSGGASGANVLTF
j_gene: TRBJ2-6
len: 17
v_gene: TRBV5-5

CDR3aa: CAWRRTGGGQPQHF
j_gene: TRBJ1-5
len: 14
v_gene: TRBV30

CDR3aa: CASSSPPQGELFF
j_gene: TRBJ2-2
len: 13
v_gene: TRBV5-4

CDR3aa: CASSLTGTGVDNQPQHF
j_gene: TRBJ1-5
len: 17
v_gene: TRBV5-1

CDR3aa: CASSPRTSGGPYEQYF
j_gene: TRBJ2-7
len: 16
v_gene: TRBV11-2

CDR3aa: CASSQPRQGAFYGYTF
j_gene: TRBJ1-2
len: 16
v_gene: TRBV4-1

CDR3aa: CASSPGGTRAFF
j_gene: TRBJ1-1
len: 12
v_gene: TRBV7-9

CDR3aa: CASSRGFGTEAFF
j_gene: TRBJ1-1
len: 13
v_gene: TRBV11-3

CDR3aa: CASSKALYNQDSGYTF
j_gene: TRBJ1-2
len: 16
v_gene: TRBV21-1

CDR3aa: CASSQVAGNQETQYF
j_gene: TRBJ2-5
len: 15
v_gene: TRBV4-2

CDR3aa: CASSADRGPYEQYF
j_gene: TRBJ2-7
len: 14
v_gene: TRBV3-1/TRBV3-2

CDR3aa: CASSLTSGGADPYEQYF
j_gene: TRBJ2-7
len: 17
v_gene: TRBV3-1/TRBV3-2

CDR3aa: CASSLEQGGLEAFF
j_gene: TRBJ1-1
len: 14
v_gene: TRBV7-9

CDR3aa: CSASEGQLAKNIQYF
j_gene: TRBJ2-4
len: 15
v_gene: TRBV20-1

CDR3aa: CSASARMNTEAFF
j_gene: TRBJ1-1
len: 13
v_gene: TRBV20-1

CDR3aa: CASSLIGTEIYEQYF
j_gene: TRBJ2-7
len: 15
v_gene: TRBV27

CDR3aa: CASSEEGAGANVLTF
j_gene: TRBJ2-6
len: 15
v_gene: TRBV10-2

CDR3aa: CASMQQGLITNYGYTF
j_gene: TRBJ1-2
len: 16
v_gene: TRBV19

CDR3aa: CASSPRDRLYGYTF
j_gene: TRBJ1-2
len: 14
v_gene: TRBV3-1/TRBV3-2

CDR3aa: CAISDPSGERGQETQYF
j_gene: TRBJ2-5
len: 17
v_gene: TRBV10-3

CDR3aa: CASSRSGTADQPQHF
j_gene: TRBJ1-5
len: 15
v_gene: TRBV5-1

CDR3aa: CASSEGQGNTEAFF
j_gene: TRBJ1-1
len: 14
v_gene: TRBV2

CDR3aa: CASSQQTSGGRYQETQYF
j_gene: TRBJ2-5
len: 18
v_gene: TRBV4-1

CDR3aa: CASSSPGQGSGNTIYF
j_gene: TRBJ1-3
len: 16
v_gene: TRBV3-1/TRBV3-2

CDR3aa: CASSPLQGVETQYF
j_gene: TRBJ2-5
len: 14
v_gene: TRBV18

CDR3aa: CASSPDMGLPYNEQFF
j_gene: TRBJ2-1
len: 16
v_gene: TRBV7-3

CDR3aa: CAWRRNTEAFF
j_gene: TRBJ1-1
len: 11
v_gene: TRBV30

CDR3aa: CASLASGSAYEQYF
j_gene: TRBJ2-7
len: 14
v_gene: TRBV10-2

CDR3aa: CASSLRREFVNTEAFF
j_gene: TRBJ1-1
len: 16
v_gene: TRBV7-9

CDR3aa: CASSISSGGADTQYF
j_gene: TRBJ2-3
len: 15
v_gene: TRBV19

CDR3aa: CASSSGAGYGYTF
j_gene: TRBJ1-2
len: 13
v_gene: TRBV11-2